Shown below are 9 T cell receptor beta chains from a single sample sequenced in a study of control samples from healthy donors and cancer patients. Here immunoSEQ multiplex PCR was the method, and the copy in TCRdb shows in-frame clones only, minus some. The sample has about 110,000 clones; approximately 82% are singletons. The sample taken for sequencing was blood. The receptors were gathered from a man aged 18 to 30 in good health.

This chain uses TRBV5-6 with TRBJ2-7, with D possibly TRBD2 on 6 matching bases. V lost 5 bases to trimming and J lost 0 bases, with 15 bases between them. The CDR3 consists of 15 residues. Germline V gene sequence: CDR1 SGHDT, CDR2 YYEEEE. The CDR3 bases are TGTGCCAGCAGGCGGGGACCGATGAGCTCCTACGAGCAGTACGTC. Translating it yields CASRRGPMSSYEQYV.

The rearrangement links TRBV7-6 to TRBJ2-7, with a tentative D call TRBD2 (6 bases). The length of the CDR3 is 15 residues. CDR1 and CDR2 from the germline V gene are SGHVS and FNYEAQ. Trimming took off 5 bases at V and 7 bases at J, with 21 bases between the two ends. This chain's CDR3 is CASSPVPGSSGEQYF. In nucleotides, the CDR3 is TGTGCCAGCAGCCCAGTTCCCGGGAGTTCTGGGGAGCAGTACTTC.

Here the CDR3 reads CASSSSYLGETQYF. CDR3 nucleotides: TGTGCCAGCAGCTCCTCGTACTTGGGCGAGACCCAGTACTTC. J is TRBJ2-5 and V is TRBV5-5; D call uncertain. V gave up 3 bases and J gave up 5 bases, with 14 bases separating them. Germline V gives CDR1 SGHKS, CDR2 YYEKEE (reference sequence). The CDR3 is 14 amino acids.

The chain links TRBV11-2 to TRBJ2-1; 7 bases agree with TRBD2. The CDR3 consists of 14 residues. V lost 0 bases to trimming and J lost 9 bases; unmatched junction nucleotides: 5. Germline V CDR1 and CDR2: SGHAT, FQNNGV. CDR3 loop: CASSLDRLAGEQFF. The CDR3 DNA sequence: TGTGCCAGCAGCTTAGATCGACTAGCTGGTGAGCAGTTCTTC.

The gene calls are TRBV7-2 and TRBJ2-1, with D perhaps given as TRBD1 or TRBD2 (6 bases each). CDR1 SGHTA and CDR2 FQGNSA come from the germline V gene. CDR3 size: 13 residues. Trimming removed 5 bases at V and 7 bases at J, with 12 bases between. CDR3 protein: CASSGGPRNEQFF. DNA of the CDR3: TGTGCCAGCAGCGGGGGGCCTAGAAATGAGCAGTTCTTC. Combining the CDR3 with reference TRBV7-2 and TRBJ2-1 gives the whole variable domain GAGVSQSPSNKVTEKGKDVELRCDPISGHTALYWYRQSLGQGLEFLIYFQGNSAPDKSGLPSDRFSAERTGGSVSTLTIQRTQQEDSAVYLCASSGGPRNEQFFGPGTRLTVL.

Written as DNA, the CDR3 is TGTGCCAGCAGTGAAGCCGGCCCTAGATTGGATACGCAGTATTTT. It translates to CASSEAGPRLDTQYF. This rearrangement joins TRBV2 to TRBJ2-3; D not certain. V lost 0 bases, J lost 6 bases, and 13 bases lay in between. This CDR3 has 15 amino acids. Germline values: CDR1 SNHLY, CDR2 FYNNEI.

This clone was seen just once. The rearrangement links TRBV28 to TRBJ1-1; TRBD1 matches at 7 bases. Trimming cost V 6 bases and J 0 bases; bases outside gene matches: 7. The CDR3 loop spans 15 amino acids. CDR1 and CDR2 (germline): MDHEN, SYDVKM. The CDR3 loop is CASSPRDSLNTEAFF. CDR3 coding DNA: TGTGCCAGCAGCCCGAGGGACAGTTTGAACACTGAAGCTTTCTTT.

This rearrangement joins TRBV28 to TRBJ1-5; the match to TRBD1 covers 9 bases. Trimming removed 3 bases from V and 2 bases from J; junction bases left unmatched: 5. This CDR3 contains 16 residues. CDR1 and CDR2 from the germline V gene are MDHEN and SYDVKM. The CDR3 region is CASSFNRGRGNQPQHF. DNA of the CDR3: TGTGCCAGCAGTTTCAACAGGGGGCGCGGCAATCAGCCCCAGCATTTT. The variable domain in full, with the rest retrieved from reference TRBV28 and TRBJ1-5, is DVKVTQSSRYLVKRTGEKVFLECVQDMDHENMFWYRQDPGLGLRLIYFSYDVKMKEKGDIPEGYSVSREKKERFSLILESASTNQTSMYLCASSFNRGRGNQPQHFGDGTRLSIL.

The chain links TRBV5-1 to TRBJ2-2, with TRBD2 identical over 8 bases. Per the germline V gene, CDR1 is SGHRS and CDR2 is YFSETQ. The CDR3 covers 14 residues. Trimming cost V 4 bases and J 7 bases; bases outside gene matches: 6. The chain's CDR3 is CASSPGLEVGELFF. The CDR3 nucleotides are TGCGCCAGCAGCCCGGGACTAGAGGTCGGGGAGCTGTTTTTT.